The sequence of this TCR beta chain was determined in a study of T cells in tuberculosis. Turning to the study itself: A South African cohort included IGRA-negative adolescents, latently infected IGRA-positive adolescents and adults with active tuberculosis.

Germline V lookup: CDR1 MRHNA, CDR2 SNTAGT. V was clipped by 0 bases and J by 9 bases; unmatched bases: 6. The CDR3 is 16 residues long. Study-level points and caveats: Active tuberculosis patients had shorter CDR3-alpha; the beta difference was nonsignificant. Classification accuracy was 87% (AUROC 0.90) with the GMM-specific repertoire. Cases with active tuberculosis were adults, while controls were adolescents.

Profiled with immunoSEQ multiplex PCR; TCRdb holds only in-frame clones, not every one. The sample includes some 31,000 clones, roughly 95% of them seen just once. In the case of this clone: What it binds is not known.

The specimen sequenced was PBMCs. The sequence derives from a donor aged 10-29 years with latent tuberculosis or without tuberculosis infection. The chain employs TRBV6-4 and TRBJ2-2; 11 bases map to TRBD2. CDR3 nucleotides: TGTGCCAGCAGTGACTCGGTAGCGGGAGGGACCCGGGAGCTGTTTTTT. Protein: CASSDSVAGGTRELFF.